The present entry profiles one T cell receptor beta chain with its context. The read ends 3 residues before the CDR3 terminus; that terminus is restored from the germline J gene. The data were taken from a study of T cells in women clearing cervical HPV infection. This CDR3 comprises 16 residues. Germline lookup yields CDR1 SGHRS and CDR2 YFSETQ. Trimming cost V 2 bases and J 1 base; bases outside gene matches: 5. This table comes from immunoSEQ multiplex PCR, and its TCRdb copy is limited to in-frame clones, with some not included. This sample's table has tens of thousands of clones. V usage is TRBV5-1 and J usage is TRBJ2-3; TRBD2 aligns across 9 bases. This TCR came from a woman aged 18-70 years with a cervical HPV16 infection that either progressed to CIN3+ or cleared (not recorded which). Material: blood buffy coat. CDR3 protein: CASSFTASGGTDTQYF. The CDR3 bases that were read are TGCGCCAGCAGCTTTACGGCTAGCGGGGGCACAGATACG.